This T cell receptor (beta chain) was documented in a study of control samples from healthy donors and cancer patients. This CDR3 spans 11 amino acids. Germline V gene lookup returns CDR1 SEHNR and CDR2 FQNEAQ (reference sequence). V was trimmed by 2 bases and J by 7 bases, leaving 5 bases between them. This table comes from immunoSEQ multiplex PCR, and its TCRdb copy is limited to in-frame clones, with some not included. The data contain 150,000 to 170,000 clones, 90% to 95% of them seen just once; the ten biggest clones take up about 5%. The J gene is TRBJ1-1, the V gene TRBV7-9; the D is unclear. This receptor was identified in a man aged 35 to 55 in good health. The material sequenced was blood. The chain's CDR3 is CASSLSYEAFF. The CDR3 nucleotides read TGTGCCAGCAGCTTAAGTTATGAAGCTTTCTTT.